The next 29 T cell receptor beta chains were all read from a single sample in a study of CD8 T cells in Susac syndrome. When the RNA was reverse transcribed, random hexamers were used with an input of 0.5 to 1 ug. TCRdb re-derived calls from the immunoSEQ multiplex PCR reads in MiXCR, one entry per CDR3 protein. The profile shows under 350,000 distinct CDR3 sequences, roughly 94% of them singletons. Sequencing used CD4+ T cells from PBMCs. Source of these receptors: a human donor with multiple sclerosis.

The chain couples TRBV19 to TRBJ2-1; the D is unclear. The CDR3 sequence is 16 residues long. In germline, CDR1 is LNHDA, CDR2 SQIVND (reference sequence). V lost 3 bases, J lost 2 bases, and 14 bases lay in between. The CDR3 DNA is TGTGCCAGTAGTATTATGGGAAGGGTAACCTACAATGAGCAGTTCTTC. This codes for CASSIMGRVTYNEQFF.

This rearrangement joins TRBV3-1 to TRBJ1-3; weak D call: TRBD1 (5 bases). CDR1 is LGHDT, CDR2 YNNKEL, per germline (reference sequence). V was trimmed by 0 bases and J by 6 bases, leaving 18 bases between them. The CDR3 runs to 17 residues. The CDR3 reads CASSQDLGGSWLNTIYF. As DNA, the CDR3 is TGTGCCAGCAGCCAAGATCTGGGGGGGTCCTGGTTAAACACCATATATTTT.

This clonotype was seen a few times. The chain joins TRBV6-2 or TRBV6-3 to TRBJ2-1; the match to TRBD2 covers 11 bases. In germline, CDR1 is MNHEY, CDR2 SVGEGT. The CDR3 totals 14 residues. Losses at the gene ends were 8 bases for V and 8 bases for J; bases not matched to a gene: 8. This CDR3 reads CASRPSGRSHEQFF. In DNA, the CDR3 is TGTGCCAGCCGACCTAGCGGGAGGTCCCATGAGCAGTTCTTC.

The J gene is TRBJ2-3, the V gene TRBV20-1; D gene unclear. The V end was cut by 2 bases, the J end by 0 bases, with 9 bases between. CDR1 is DFQATT and CDR2 is SNEGSKA in the germline V gene (reference sequence). This CDR3 has 14 residues. The CDR3 loop is CSARNRISTDTQYF. CDR3 nucleotides: TGCAGTGCTAGAAACCGGATTAGCACAGATACGCAGTATTTT.

The J gene is TRBJ2-1, the V gene TRBV20-1, with D tentatively TRBD1 (6 bases). With 1 base removed from V and 12 bases from J, the gap between germline ends came to 16 bases. Germline-derived CDR1 and CDR2 are DFQATT and SNEGSKA (reference sequence). CDR3 length equals 13 residues. Written as DNA, the CDR3 is TGCAGTGCTAGAGCCCCCCTCCGACAGGCGCAGTTCTTC. Encoded protein: CSARAPLRQAQFF.

This clonotype has a single count. The chain recombines TRBV7-8 with TRBJ2-7; the D gene could be TRBD1 or TRBD2 (6 bases each). Germline V CDR1 and CDR2: SGHVS, FQNEAQ. The V gene lost 6 bases and the J gene lost 6 bases, with 21 bases spanning the gap. The CDR3 has 15 residues. CDR3 nucleotides: TGTGCCAGCAGATCCACCGCGGGGACATCGGGCGAGCAGTACTTC. It translates to CASRSTAGTSGEQYF.

The chain uses TRBV20-1 and TRBJ2-7, with TRBD1 identical over 11 bases. J lost 5 bases, V lost 1 base, and 4 bases had no gene match. CDR3 length: 14 amino acids. Germline V gene sequence: CDR1 DFQATT, CDR2 SNEGSKA (reference sequence). CDR3 DNA: TGCAGTGCTAGAGCAGGGACAGGGGGACACGAGCAGTACTTC. Amino acid sequence: CSARAGTGGHEQYF.

The gene calls are TRBV6-2 or TRBV6-3 and TRBJ2-7; 9 bases are a match to TRBD2. V trimming: 7 bases; J trimming: 2 bases; junction bases outside the gene matches: 6. Germline V gene data show CDR1 as MNHEY and CDR2 as SVGEGT. The CDR3 length is 14 residues. CDR3 loop: CASTVAGAPYEQYF. The DNA of the CDR3 is TGTGCCAGCACCGTAGCGGGAGCTCCCTACGAGCAGTACTTC.

This clonotype was seen once. The chain joins TRBV29-1 to TRBJ1-2, with D possibly matching TRBD1 (5 bases). CDR3 length: 14 amino acids. The V gene's germline CDR1 is SQVTM and CDR2 ANQGSEA. With 8 bases removed from V and 4 bases from J, the gap between germline ends came to 20 bases. CDR3 amino acids: CSTAGTMGGYGYTF. The DNA of the CDR3 is TGCAGCACAGCCGGGACCATGGGGGGCTATGGCTACACCTTC.

In this sample, this clonotype turned up a few times. The genes are TRBV19 and TRBJ1-4; 9 bases are shared with TRBD1. The CDR3 has 15 amino acids. CDR1 is LNHDA and CDR2 is SQIVND in the germline V gene (reference sequence). V lost 9 bases, J lost 5 bases, and 10 bases stayed unmatched. CDR3 sequence (DNA): TGTGCCAGCTCATTAGCCGGGACAGGGAATGAAAAACTGTTTTTT. Residues: CASSLAGTGNEKLFF.

CDR3 DNA sequence: TGTGCCAGCAGCGCTGGGGGGCCTAATGAAAAACTGTTTTTT. It yields the protein CASSAGGPNEKLFF. This chain joins TRBV7-3 and TRBJ1-4; tentative D call: TRBD1 (6 bases). Germline V gene sequence: CDR1 SGHTA, CDR2 FQGTGA. The CDR3 runs to 14 residues. V was trimmed by 5 bases and J by 3 bases, leaving 10 bases between them.

J is TRBJ1-1 and V is TRBV30; 7 bases match TRBD1. Trimming at V came to 5 bases and at J to 1 base, leaving 10 bases not matched to a gene. The CDR3 is 15 residues long. In germline, CDR1 is GTSNPN, CDR2 SVGIG (reference sequence). CDR3 DNA: TGTGCCTGGGGCGCCCCGACAGGGCGGAACACTGAAGCTTTCTTT. The encoded protein is CAWGAPTGRNTEAFF.

The V and J genes are TRBV7-9 and TRBJ2-5; 11 nucleotides line up with TRBD2. The V segment lost 5 bases and the J segment 0 bases; nucleotides outside the gene matches: 14. This CDR3 has 19 residues. Looked up from germline, CDR1 is SEHNR and CDR2 is FQNEAQ (reference sequence). CDR3 residues: CASSPRTSGFVWYQETQYF. DNA of the CDR3: TGTGCCAGCAGCCCTCGGACTAGCGGGTTCGTGTGGTACCAAGAGACCCAGTACTTC.

The chain has TRBV3-1 and TRBJ2-2, with D unclear. This CDR3 has 15 amino acids. The germline gives CDR1 LGHDT, CDR2 YNNKEL (reference sequence). V was clipped by 4 bases and J by 7 bases, with 16 bases between them. CDR3 sequence: CASSRLSPAYGELFF. The CDR3 DNA follows: TGTGCCAGCAGCCGCCTAAGTCCAGCTTACGGGGAGCTGTTTTTT.

The V and J genes are TRBV11-2 and TRBJ1-1; no reliable D call. CDR1 and CDR2 (germline): SGHAT, FQNNGV. The CDR3 loop spans 15 amino acids. V lost 5 bases, J lost 0 bases, and 13 bases lay in between. CDR3 sequence (DNA): TGTGCCAGCAGCGCCAACCTTAATATGAACACTGAAGCTTTCTTT. Encoded protein: CASSANLNMNTEAFF.

The chain employs TRBV18 and TRBJ2-2, with TRBD1 as a possible D gene (5 bases). V was cut by 3 bases and J by 1 base, with 9 bases left in between. This CDR3 region has 15 residues. Germline V gene data show CDR1 as KGHSH and CDR2 as LQKENI. CDR3 region: CASSPGLGNTGELFF. CDR3 sequence (DNA): TGTGCCAGCTCACCGGGGCTGGGGAACACCGGGGAGCTGTTTTTT.

The chain couples TRBV7-8 to TRBJ1-5, with D hard to call. Germline values: CDR1 SGHVS, CDR2 FQNEAQ. This CDR3 region has 14 residues. Trimming removed 6 bases at V and 7 bases at J, with 16 bases between. The CDR3 coding sequence is TGTGCCAGCAGTTTTCGGTGGGCCTCACAGCCCCAGCATTTT. This gives the protein CASSFRWASQPQHF. Complete variable domain (other parts from reference TRBV7-8 and TRBJ1-5): GAGVSQSPRYKVAKRGQDVALRCDPISGHVSLFWYQQALGQGPEFLTYFQNEAQLDKSGLPSDRFFAERPEGSVSTLKIQRTQQEDSAVYLCASSFRWASQPQHFGDGTRLSIL.

This chain connects TRBV4-3 to TRBJ2-4; D not resolved. Germline V lookup: CDR1 LGHNA, CDR2 YSLEER. The CDR3 loop spans 20 amino acids. The V end was cut by 0 bases, the J end by 0 bases, with 21 bases between. The CDR3 region has the DNA TGCGCCAGCAGCCAAGATCTGGTTACCTCCTCCTCCTTAGCCAAAAACATTCAGTACTTC. Protein sequence: CASSQDLVTSSSLAKNIQYF.

The chain combines TRBV4-3 with TRBJ2-4; D may be TRBD1 (6 bases). CDR1 is LGHNA, CDR2 YSLEER, per germline. The V end was cut by 0 bases, the J end by 8 bases, with 8 bases between. The CDR3 length is 13 residues. Here the CDR3 DNA reads TGCGCCAGCAGCCAAGAACAGGGACACATTCAGTACTTC. Translated, it gives CASSQEQGHIQYF.

V gene TRBV6-2 or TRBV6-3 combines with J gene TRBJ1-5; TRBD1 is a possible D gene (5 bases). V lost 0 bases to trimming and J lost 5 bases, with 23 bases between them. The CDR3 spans 19 residues. Looked up from germline, CDR1 is MNHEY and CDR2 is SVGEGT. Here the CDR3 reads CASSYSIVSTQGSYQPQHF. CDR3 nucleotides: TGTGCCAGCAGTTACTCGATTGTTTCCACGCAGGGTTCCTATCAGCCCCAGCATTTT.

This clonotype was seen a handful of times. V is TRBV30 and J is TRBJ1-2; a weak D match, TRBD1 (5 bases). Trimming left V 2 bases short and J 6 bases short, with 19 bases between. Germline-derived CDR1 and CDR2 are GTSNPN and SVGIG (reference sequence). The CDR3 runs to 15 residues. CDR3: CAWSYLPGLAHGYTF. For the CDR3, the DNA is TGTGCCTGGAGTTACTTACCGGGACTTGCCCATGGCTACACCTTC.

V is TRBV5-6 and J is TRBJ2-1; the D is unclear. The CDR3 is 15 residues long. CDR1 is SGHDT, CDR2 YYEEEE, per germline. V was cut by 4 bases and J by 4 bases, with 15 bases left in between. This CDR3 reads CASSPRVAIYNEQFF. CDR3 sequence (DNA): TGTGCCAGCAGCCCAAGAGTTGCTATTTACAATGAGCAGTTCTTC.

The rearrangement uses TRBV11-3 and TRBJ2-2; 8 bases are shared with TRBD1. In germline, CDR1 is SGHNT, CDR2 YENEEA. CDR3 length: 15 amino acids. Trimming cost V 3 bases and J 7 bases; bases outside gene matches: 7. The CDR3 here is CASSFLTGALGELFF. For the CDR3, the DNA is TGTGCCAGCAGCTTCTTGACAGGGGCCCTCGGGGAGCTGTTTTTT.

For the CDR3, the DNA is TGTGCCAGCACAGACCCGGACAGTGAAGCTTTCTTT. Amino acids: CASTDPDSEAFF. V usage is TRBV6-2 or TRBV6-3 and J usage is TRBJ1-1; D is perhaps TRBD1 (6 bases). The V gene lost 7 bases and the J gene lost 7 bases, with 13 bases spanning the gap. The CDR3 extends over 12 amino acids. The germline CDR1 and CDR2 sequences are MNHEY and SVGEGT.

This chain uses TRBV7-8 with TRBJ1-1, with D perhaps TRBD1 (5 bases). CDR1 and CDR2 from the germline V gene are SGHVS and FQNEAQ. The V and J ends lost 4 bases and 5 bases respectively, with 17 bases between them. There are 15 residues in the CDR3. As DNA, the CDR3 is TGTGCCAGCAGCTCGCCCGGGGGGGGGTATACTGAAGCTTTCTTT. This translates into CASSSPGGGYTEAFF. The variable domain in full, completed from reference TRBV7-8 and TRBJ1-1, reads GAGVSQSPRYKVAKRGQDVALRCDPISGHVSLFWYQQALGQGPEFLTYFQNEAQLDKSGLPSDRFFAERPEGSVSTLKIQRTQQEDSAVYLCASSSPGGGYTEAFFGQGTRLTVV.

The chain couples TRBV30 to TRBJ1-1, with 8 positions matching TRBD1. The J segment lost 4 bases and the V segment lost 8 bases, leaving 9 bases of the junction unmatched. This CDR3 contains 13 residues. CDR1 and CDR2 from the germline V gene are GTSNPN and SVGIG (reference sequence). The CDR3 sequence is CAVNRGGLTEAFF. In nucleotides, the CDR3 is TGTGCCGTTAACAGGGGGGGACTCACTGAAGCTTTCTTT. Full variable domain (outside the CDR3, taken from reference TRBV30 and TRBJ1-1): SQTIHQWPATLVQPVGSPLSLECTVEGTSNPNLYWYRQAAGRGLQLLFYSVGIGQISSEVPQNLSASRPQDRQFILSSKKLLLSDSGFYLCAVNRGGLTEAFFGQGTRLTVV.

This chain uses TRBV18 with TRBJ1-1; 8 bases agree with TRBD1. CDR1 is KGHSH, CDR2 LQKENI, per germline. The CDR3 has 14 amino acids. Germline trimming cut 6 bases from V and 3 bases from J; bases unmatched to any gene: 6. This chain's CDR3 is CASSPTGEDTEAFF. DNA for the CDR3: TGTGCCAGCTCCCCGACAGGGGAGGACACTGAAGCTTTCTTT.

This chain uses TRBV15 with TRBJ2-5; D may be TRBD1 (5 bases). CDR3 length: 13 residues. The germline V and J ends were trimmed by 3 bases and 4 bases, with 9 bases remaining between them. The germline gives CDR1 LNHNV, CDR2 YYDKDF (reference sequence). The CDR3 is CATSRYQGETQYF. The DNA of the CDR3 is TGTGCCACCAGCAGGTACCAGGGAGAGACCCAGTACTTC.

The V and J genes are TRBV25-1 and TRBJ2-5; D is possibly TRBD1 (5 bases). Germline lookup yields CDR1 MGHDK and CDR2 SYGVNS. Trimming took 1 base from V and 10 from J, leaving 16 bases between them. This CDR3 region has 14 residues. The CDR3 loop is CASSESGRVIHQYF. In nucleotides, the CDR3 is TGTGCCAGCAGTGAATCTGGCAGGGTTATTCACCAGTACTTC. Filled out from reference TRBV25-1 and TRBJ2-5, the complete variable domain reads EADIYQTPRYLVIGTGKKITLECSQTMGHDKMYWYQQDPGMELHLIHYSYGVNSTEKGDLSSESTVSRIRTEHFPLTLESARPSHTSQYLCASSESGRVIHQYFGPGTRLLVL.